The T cell receptor beta chain under discussion was sequenced for a study of shared clonotypes between healthy human individuals (dated by TCRdb to the early 2020s). Notes on the research overall: A couple of women and three men aged 18 to 49 years were included in the cohort. For each donor, CD4 naive and CD4 memory were each run on three plates, CD8 naive on two plates, and CD8 memory on one plate. To estimate repertoire size and how much clonotypes are shared between individuals, the study performed deep sequencing of blood TCR repertoires from five healthy adults. To increase sequencing depth and limit assay-specific biases, TCR repertoire library preparation and sequencing were carried out by different laboratories using diverse techniques. Per donor, leukapheresis produced somewhere between about 0.9 and 10 billion PBMCs.

TCR CDR3 regions were amplified from genomic DNA by multiplex PCR using the deep immunoSEQ assay. For each cell subset, the extracted genomic DNA was distributed evenly across all wells of several immunoSEQ 96-well plates, and each plate served as one replicate. For sorted subsets, each replicate PCR was loaded with approximately 190 ng genomic DNA, equivalent to 32,000 or so T cell genomes. Purified libraries were quantified with a Qubit 3.0 fluorometer, sized on a Bioanalyzer 2100, and re-quantified with the KAPA Library Quantification kit. Every immunoSEQ 96-well plate was sequenced on a dedicated single-read 150-cycle Illumina NextSeq 550 flow cell. The authors' pipeline ran thus. The immunoSEQ output contained only junctional sequences without quality scores, so filtering could not match that applied to full-length reads. Sequences were annotated with PyIR, a Python wrapper for IgBLAST v1.9, using IMGT germline references to assign V/J genes and CDR3. Any read was removed if the V/J assignment was weak (E-value above 1e-6), the CDR3 was missing, or the read contained stop codons, out-of-frame junctions, or ambiguous translated residues. V3J clonotypes were defined as sequences sharing an identical inferred V gene, J gene, and CDR3 amino acid sequence. Percentage overlap between repertoires was calculated by dividing the number of shared unique clonotypes by the size of the smaller repertoire. Repertoire richness was assessed with RTK rarefaction, the Chao1 estimator, and Recon v2.1 estimates of unobserved clonotypes. Generation probabilities for all TCRbeta clonotypes obtained by the gDNA method from a handful of donors were computed using OLGA. TCRdb carries this immuneACCESS record with in-frame sequences only. Its versions omit some clonotypes, under half of them owing to an unresolved V gene in the studies checked, with the rest unexplained. That table is the source of V, J and clone size, and D and trimming were worked out from the DNA. Recorded for this sample are 85,000 to 100,000 clones; 67% of them occurred a single time. In total, the top ten clones hold about 45% of the sample.

Donors were healthy HIV-negative adults with no recently reported acute infections or vaccinations. Only Caucasian adults living in Nashville, Tennessee, USA were represented among the donors. CD8 memory samples were composed of magnetically selected CD45RO+ cells combined with CCR7-negative CD45RA+ effector memory (TemRA) cells. Blood was obtained by leukapheresis, after which PBMCs were separated by Ficoll-Histopaque density gradient centrifugation and cryopreserved in liquid nitrogen vapor phase. Purity and quantity of every magnetically sorted T cell population were checked by analytical flow cytometry. Genomic DNA was isolated from each sorted fraction and quantified by UV absorbance on a Nanodrop 2000c. Paper-wide results and their limitations: Only blood was sampled, and tissue TCR repertoires likely differ from those in blood. The small number of donors limited the genetic and exposure-history diversity represented. Pairwise subsampling led to the expectation that sequencing depth would affect the degree of clonotype sharing among donors. Sharing across a few donors was observed for about 5% of naive CD4, 3% to 3.5% of naive CD8, 2.3% of memory CD4, and around 0.44% of memory CD8 clonotypes. Naive subsets generally had larger estimated clonotype richness than memory subsets did. Even with the large sequencing depth, rarefaction of the sorted-subset datasets indicated that sequencing was incomplete. Compared with non-shared clonotypes, clonotypes shared by all four sorted-subset donors had higher generation probabilities.

This clone was observed once. Its target antigen remains unknown. Nothing much larger sits one base from this clone, and base qualities are not available. Single-read evidence is weak. Based on the germline V gene, the CDR1 and CDR2 sequences are MNHGY and SAAAGT. Between the V and J ends, shortened by 2 bases and 7 bases respectively, the junction contains 12 bases. Including the terminal cysteine and phenylalanine, the CDR3 comprises 14 residues. Only CDR3 DNA remains: 42 bases, in frame from the first base. What was sequenced was memory CD8+ T cells sorted from blood. The cell subset or site label, read with the paper, signifies: CD45RO+ cells pooled with CCR7-negative TemRA cells. The origin of this receptor is a man younger than 40 in good health. Recombination joined TRBV6-8 with TRBJ2-1; the D segment cannot be called with confidence. The CDR3: CASSYVGDPNEQFF. The nucleotides read TGTGCCAGCAGTTACGTAGGCGACCCTAATGAGCAGTTCTTC.